The next 28 T cell receptor beta chains were all read from a single sample in a study of T cell clonotyping in hematopoietic cell transplantation. Repertoires were generated with immunoSEQ multiplex PCR, while TCRdb's copy carries only in-frame clones and drops some. Here the sample spans some 4,800 clones, roughly 96% being singletons. Material: PBMCs, obtained 100 days after allogeneic stem cell transplant. These receptors originate from a male patient in his thirties or forties who had an allogeneic stem cell transplant from a related donor, so the T cells may come from the graft donor. Some clones in this sample may be carry-over from other donors' samples.

The chain carries TRBV30 and TRBJ2-5; 11 nucleotides line up with TRBD2. Germline V gene lookup returns CDR1 GTSNPN and CDR2 SVGIG (reference sequence). This CDR3 spans 17 amino acids. Trimming at V came to 1 base and at J to 4 bases, leaving 11 bases not matched to a gene. CDR3: CAWSDPMLAGGSETQYF. CDR3 coding DNA: TGTGCCTGGAGTGACCCCATGCTAGCGGGAGGTTCAGAGACCCAGTACTTC.

This clone occurred once. This sequence joins TRBV11-2 and TRBJ2-1, with TRBD1 identical over 9 bases. Germline V CDR1 and CDR2: SGHAT, FQNNGV. J lost 9 bases, V lost 3 bases, and 6 bases had no gene match. This CDR3 is built from 14 residues. CDR3 sequence (DNA): TGTGCCAGCAGCTTCCGGGACAGGGTCGGTGAGCAGTTCTTC. Protein product: CASSFRDRVGEQFF.

This chain links TRBV18 with TRBJ1-1; D ambiguous. V dropped 1 base and J dropped 8 bases, with 14 bases sitting between them. CDR1 is KGHSH and CDR2 is LQKENI in the germline V gene. The CDR3 consists of 14 residues. In DNA form, the CDR3 reads TGTGCCAGCTCACCACAGACTGCGCTTTGGGAAGCTTTCTTT. Translating it yields CASSPQTALWEAFF.

The rearrangement uses TRBV19 and TRBJ1-2; D not certain. Deletions cut 3 bases from V and 4 bases from J, with 9 bases between. The CDR3 is 13 residues long. Germline V CDR1 and CDR2: LNHDA, SQIVND (reference sequence). CDR3 loop: CASSMGNGYGYTF. Here the CDR3 DNA reads TGTGCCAGTAGTATGGGGAACGGCTATGGCTACACCTTC.

J is TRBJ2-7 and V is TRBV6-1; 9 bases match TRBD2. CDR1 MNHNS and CDR2 SASEGT come from the germline V gene. The junction had 6 bases not matched to a gene; V was cut back by 6 bases and J by 3 bases. The CDR3 sequence is 14 residues long. CDR3 coding DNA: TGTGCCAGCAGGTTAGCGGGAGAAAGCTACGAGCAGTACTTC. Protein: CASRLAGESYEQYF.

The V call is TRBV2, the J call TRBJ1-1; 7 positions agree with TRBD1. The junction had 1 base not matched to a gene; V was cut back by 4 bases and J by 14 bases. This CDR3 is 9 amino acids long. The germline gives CDR1 SNHLY, CDR2 FYNNEI. The CDR3 loop reads CASSAGQFF. The CDR3 DNA sequence: TGTGCCAGCAGTGCGGGACAGTTCTTT.

This chain uses TRBV7-2 with TRBJ1-5; 9 nucleotides line up with TRBD1. Losses at the gene ends were 1 base for V and 4 bases for J; bases not matched to a gene: 8. Germline-derived CDR1 and CDR2 are SGHTA and FQGNSA. The CDR3 has 17 amino acids. The CDR3 protein is CASSLEPGQGPNQPQHF. Here the CDR3 DNA reads TGTGCCAGCAGCTTAGAGCCGGGACAGGGACCTAATCAGCCCCAGCATTTT.

The V and J genes are TRBV27 and TRBJ2-1; 9 bases line up with TRBD1. CDR3 size: 15 residues. After removal of 4 bases from V and 4 bases from J, the junction contained 5 bases not matched to a gene. CDR1 and CDR2 (germline): MNHEY, SMNVEV (reference sequence). CDR3 protein: CASSYTGGYYNEQFF. CDR3 nucleotides: TGTGCCAGCAGTTACACAGGGGGCTATTACAATGAGCAGTTCTTC.

CDR3 region: CASYRDRANEKLFF. DNA for the CDR3: TGTGCCAGCTATAGGGACAGGGCGAATGAAAAACTGTTTTTT. This chain connects TRBV28 to TRBJ1-4, with 9 bases matching TRBD1. The CDR3 has 14 residues. With 8 bases clipped from V and 5 bases from J, the junction kept 6 bases outside the gene matches. Looked up from germline, CDR1 is MDHEN and CDR2 is SYDVKM.

The V gene is TRBV7-9, the J gene TRBJ2-7, with 15 bases that match TRBD2. The V and J ends lost 1 base and 5 bases, in that order; junction bases with no gene match: 6. This CDR3 is built from 17 residues. Germline-derived CDR1 and CDR2 are SEHNR and FQNEAQ (reference sequence). CDR3: CASSLVRTSGRAHEQYF. In DNA form, the CDR3 reads TGTGCCAGCAGCTTAGTTAGGACTAGCGGGAGGGCCCACGAGCAGTACTTC.

The chain carries TRBV6-1 and TRBJ1-1; weak D call: TRBD1 (6 bases). Trimming removed 5 bases from V and 1 base from J, with 11 bases in between. The CDR3 consists of 14 residues. Looked up from germline, CDR1 is MNHNS and CDR2 is SASEGT. The CDR3 bases are TGTGCCAGCAGTAGACAGGCCCCGAACACTGAAGCTTTCTTT. Translating gives CASSRQAPNTEAFF.

The chain uses TRBV19 and TRBJ1-2, with 9 bases lining up with TRBD1. The CDR3 runs to 15 residues. Germline V gives CDR1 LNHDA, CDR2 SQIVND (reference sequence). The V gene end was trimmed by 5 bases and the J gene end by 6 bases; junction bases not matched to a gene: 10. The CDR3 reads CASSATGGEVDGYTF. The DNA of the CDR3 is TGTGCCAGTAGTGCTACAGGGGGCGAGGTTGATGGCTACACCTTC.

CDR3 sequence reads: CASSLAIRLTGNTIYF. The CDR3 coding sequence is TGTGCCAGCAGCTTAGCGATAAGGTTAACTGGAAACACCATATATTTT. The chain employs TRBV7-9 and TRBJ1-3; D is ambiguous. The CDR3 is 16 residues long. Germline V CDR1 and CDR2: SEHNR, FQNEAQ (reference sequence). The V end was cut by 0 bases, the J end by 2 bases, with 11 bases between.

This clone was seen a single time. The V and J genes are TRBV2 and TRBJ1-5; TRBD1 might be the D (6 bases). From germline, CDR1 is SNHLY and CDR2 FYNNEI. The CDR3 loop spans 14 amino acids. V shed 3 bases and J shed 5 bases, with 11 bases lying between them. CDR3 coding DNA: TGTGCCAGCAGTGAGCAACAGGGCTATCAGCCCCAGCATTTT. Translation gives CASSEQQGYQPQHF. Filled out from reference TRBV2 and TRBJ1-5, the complete variable domain reads EPEVTQTPSHQVTQMGQEVILRCVPISNHLYFYWYRQILGQKVEFLVSFYNNEISEKSEIFDDQFSVERPDGSNFTLKIRSTKLEDSAMYFCASSEQQGYQPQHFGDGTRLSIL.

The V call is TRBV25-1, the J call TRBJ1-2; possible D gene TRBD1, 5 bases. Germline V gene lookup returns CDR1 MGHDK and CDR2 SYGVNS. This CDR3 comprises 12 residues. The V end lost 3 bases, the J end lost 6 bases, and 8 bases lay between the germline ends. CDR3 sequence (DNA): TGTGCCAGCAGTGACAGGGTGAATGGCTACACCTTC. This encodes CASSDRVNGYTF.

J is TRBJ1-2 and V is TRBV11-3; TRBD1 is a possible D gene (5 bases). The CDR3 covers 14 residues. The germline CDR1 and CDR2 sequences are SGHNT and YENEEA. V lost 2 bases and J 5 bases, leaving 12 bases between the germline ends. The CDR3 region has the DNA TGTGCCAGCAGCTTATCCGGGACGGATTATGGCTACACCTTC. Protein: CASSLSGTDYGYTF.

This clone appeared once. The chain couples TRBV7-2 to TRBJ2-1; TRBD2 matches 7 bases. Trimming cost V 1 base and J 6 bases; bases outside gene matches: 3. Germline CDR1 SGHTA, CDR2 FQGNSA. The CDR3 totals 14 residues. CDR3 DNA: TGTGCCAGCAGCTTAGGTGGGGGGGGCAATGAGCAGTTCTTC. This gives the protein CASSLGGGGNEQFF.

The rearrangement joins TRBV30 to TRBJ1-2; 9 bases are shared with TRBD1. V was pared by 0 bases and J by 6 bases, with 5 bases of the junction left unmatched. CDR1 and CDR2 from the germline V gene are GTSNPN and SVGIG (reference sequence). There are 14 residues in the CDR3. The CDR3 protein is CAWSVQGTGNGYTF. CDR3 nucleotide sequence: TGTGCCTGGAGTGTACAAGGGACAGGGAATGGCTACACCTTC.

The chain couples TRBV5-1 to TRBJ2-2; D is ambiguous. Trimming removed 4 bases from V and 6 bases from J, with 4 bases in between. The CDR3 is 11 residues long. Germline V gene lookup returns CDR1 SGHRS and CDR2 YFSETQ. CDR3 in DNA: TGCGCCAGCAGCAGACCCGGGGAGCTGTTTTTT. It codes for CASSRPGELFF.

This chain connects TRBV5-1 to TRBJ1-6; 7 bases match TRBD1. Trimming cost V 4 bases and J 3 bases; bases outside gene matches: 7. Germline V gene sequence: CDR1 SGHRS, CDR2 YFSETQ. This CDR3 has 16 amino acids. CDR3 sequence: CASSPGQTFYNSPLHF. CDR3 nucleotide sequence: TGCGCCAGCAGCCCGGGACAGACCTTCTATAATTCACCCCTCCACTTT.

J is TRBJ1-5 and V is TRBV5-6; 7 positions agree with TRBD1. This CDR3 has 15 amino acids. V shed 4 bases, J shed 2 bases, and the junction held 6 bases outside the gene matches. Germline values: CDR1 SGHDT, CDR2 YYEEEE. CDR3 sequence (DNA): TGTGCCAGCAGCCTGACAGGGTTTGGCAATCAGCCCCAGCATTTT. Translated: CASSLTGFGNQPQHF. The full variable domain, with the rest looked up from reference TRBV5-6 and TRBJ1-5, is DAGVTQSPTHLIKTRGQQVTLRCSPKSGHDTVSWYQQALGQGPQFIFQYYEEEERQRGNFPDRFSGHQFPNYSSELNVNALLLGDSALYLCASSLTGFGNQPQHFGDGTRLSIL.

The V gene is TRBV10-3, the J gene TRBJ1-2; D ambiguous. Trimming shortened V by 0 bases and J by 2 bases, and 16 bases separated the two germline ends. CDR3 length: 17 residues. Germline V lookup: CDR1 ENHRY, CDR2 SYGVKD. In DNA form, the CDR3 reads TGTGCCATCAGTGAGTCGAAGAAGGAAGGGCGGAACTATGGCTACACCTTC. Translating it yields CAISESKKEGRNYGYTF.

This clone was observed a single time. The V gene is TRBV6-1, the J gene TRBJ2-5; 8 bases are shared with TRBD2. CDR3 size: 13 residues. The germline V gene encodes CDR1 MNHNS and CDR2 SASEGT. Trimming removed 5 bases from V and 4 bases from J; junction bases left unmatched: 3. CDR3 DNA sequence: TGTGCCAGCAGTAGACTAGCGCGAGAGACCCAGTACTTC. It is translated as CASSRLARETQYF.

CDR3 bases: TGCGCCAGCAGCGATCAAAGAAACACCATATATTTT. The encoded protein is CASSDQRNTIYF. V and J are TRBV5-1 and TRBJ1-3; D remains ambiguous. V was pared by 4 bases and J by 5 bases, with 7 bases between. The CDR3 has 12 residues. Germline V gene data show CDR1 as SGHRS and CDR2 as YFSETQ.

The J gene is TRBJ1-2, the V gene TRBV4-1, with 7 nucleotides matching TRBD1. The germline V gene has CDR1 MGHRA and CDR2 YSYEKL. The CDR3 covers 13 residues. V lost 1 base and J lost 8; bases outside the gene matches: 4. The CDR3 region is CASSQGQGEGYTF. The CDR3 nucleotides are TGCGCCAGCAGCCAAGGCCAGGGGGAAGGCTACACCTTC.

This chain uses TRBV28 with TRBJ1-2; 9 nucleotides line up with TRBD1. Unmatched junction bases numbered 13, after V lost 6 bases and J lost 8 bases. CDR3 length equals 15 residues. The V gene's germline CDR1 is MDHEN and CDR2 SYDVKM. CDR3 region: CASRYRDRVYKGYTF. The CDR3 region has the DNA TGTGCCAGCAGATACCGGGACAGGGTGTATAAAGGCTACACCTTC.

The chain uses TRBV28 and TRBJ1-2; 12 nucleotides line up with TRBD1. The germline V gene encodes CDR1 MDHEN and CDR2 SYDVKM. The V gene end was trimmed by 4 bases and the J gene end by 10 bases; junction bases not matched to a gene: 7. This CDR3 has 14 amino acids. The CDR3 coding sequence is TGTGCCAGCAGTTCCATCGGGACAGGGGGCGCCTACACCTTC. Protein: CASSSIGTGGAYTF.

The chain carries TRBV25-1 and TRBJ1-2; 8 bases map to TRBD1. The CDR3 totals 14 residues. The junction had 5 bases not matched to a gene; V was cut back by 4 bases and J by 4 bases. The germline V gene encodes CDR1 MGHDK and CDR2 SYGVNS. CDR3 bases: TGTGCCAGCAGTGCCAGGACAGGGCCCTATGGCTACACCTTC. The encoded protein is CASSARTGPYGYTF.